Each of the 27 T cell receptor beta chains below was sequenced from the same sample in a study of response to subunit inactivated influenza vaccine. TCRdb passed the RT-PCR reads through MiXCR, listing each CDR3 protein once. The data hold more than 450,000 distinct CDR3 sequences, with about 11% observed a single time. This same sample was also taken into another study, of T cells expressing NK-cell markers. That source reports: 5'RACE template switching with UMIs produced the TCR beta cDNA.

The source material was PBMCs from blood, sampled on the day of vaccination. The receptors originated from a man over 45 who received an inactivated influenza vaccine.

The CDR3 sequence: CASSSDLAGGSYEQYF. DNA of the CDR3: TGTGCCAGCAGCTCCGATCTAGCGGGGGGTTCTTACGAGCAGTACTTC. The V gene is TRBV13, the J gene TRBJ2-7; 11 nucleotides line up with TRBD2. The germline gives CDR1 PRHDT, CDR2 FYEKMQ (reference sequence). Trimming removed 4 bases from V and 4 bases from J; junction bases left unmatched: 9. The CDR3 contains 16 residues.

The chain carries TRBV12-3 or TRBV12-4 and TRBJ2-3; D is possibly TRBD2 (6 bases). This CDR3 region has 13 residues. The ends were cut back, 7 bases at V and 2 bases at J, with 10 bases in the middle. Here the CDR3 DNA reads TGTGCCAGCAACGGGGGTCTCACAGATACGCAGTATTTT. Its protein is CASNGGLTDTQYF.

This clonotype was counted a few times. This rearrangement joins TRBV5-1 to TRBJ2-7; D is unresolved. Per the germline V gene, CDR1 is SGHRS and CDR2 is YFSETQ. V shed 0 bases and J shed 0 bases, with 10 bases lying between them. The CDR3 loop spans 15 amino acids. In DNA, the CDR3 is TGCGCCAGCAGCTTGGAACCAGGAACCTCCTACGAGCAGTACTTC. It is translated as CASSLEPGTSYEQYF.

This clonotype occurred a few times. CDR3 nucleotide sequence: TGTGCCAGCTCACCGGCTCTGTCTAATTCCTACGAGCAGTACTTC. This codes for CASSPALSNSYEQYF. V gene TRBV18 combines with J gene TRBJ2-7; D is ambiguous. The CDR3 spans 15 residues. V was trimmed by 3 bases and J by 1 base, leaving 13 bases between them. Germline CDR1 and CDR2: KGHSH and LQKENI.

This chain connects TRBV6-6 to TRBJ1-2; D remains ambiguous. Trimming took off 6 bases at V and 1 base at J, with 9 bases between the two ends. The germline V gene encodes CDR1 MNHNY and CDR2 SVGAGI (reference sequence). CDR3 size: 13 residues. For the CDR3, the DNA is TGTGCCAGCAGACGGACTGATAACTATGGCTACACCTTC. Its protein product is CASRRTDNYGYTF.

The table lists this clonotype with a few counts. V gene TRBV12-3 or TRBV12-4 combines with J gene TRBJ1-4; no definite D call. Trimming left V 4 bases short and J 7 bases short, with 10 bases between. This CDR3 is 13 amino acids long. This CDR3 is CASSYLVAEKLFF. The DNA of the CDR3 is TGTGCCAGCAGTTATTTAGTAGCTGAAAAACTGTTTTTT.

This clonotype came up once. The chain carries TRBV7-6 and TRBJ2-7; D tentatively fits TRBD1 or TRBD2 (5 bases each). Looked up from germline, CDR1 is SGHVS and CDR2 is FNYEAQ. The CDR3 extends over 18 amino acids. V lost 1 base to trimming and J lost 2 bases, with 21 bases between them. The CDR3 DNA follows: TGTGCCAGCAGCTTAGGTTTTAGAGGTGGGACGGAGACCTACGAGCAGTACTTC. This translates into CASSLGFRGGTETYEQYF.

This chain joins TRBV3-1 and TRBJ2-1, with a weak D call TRBD1 (5 bases). The CDR3 runs 11 residues. Germline V CDR1 and CDR2: LGHDT, YNNKEL (reference sequence). V was pared by 3 bases and J by 10 bases, with 7 bases between. The chain's CDR3 is CASSHHREQFF. The CDR3 nucleotides are TGTGCCAGCAGCCACCACAGGGAGCAGTTCTTC.

This clonotype came up many times. This sequence joins TRBV10-3 and TRBJ2-2; D not resolved. The CDR3 totals 12 residues. Germline loops: CDR1 ENHRY, CDR2 SYGVKD. Trimming took off 3 bases at V and 10 bases at J, with 9 bases between the two ends. DNA for the CDR3: TGTGCCATCAGTGACTACGGAGAGGAGCTGTTTTTT. Translation gives CAISDYGEELFF.

This clonotype has just a few counts. V and J are TRBV29-1 and TRBJ2-7, with a possible D match to TRBD2 (6 bases). V was trimmed by 7 bases and J by 0 bases, leaving 13 bases between them. Germline loops: CDR1 SQVTM, CDR2 ANQGSEA. The CDR3 runs to 13 residues. As DNA, the CDR3 is TGCAGCGGAGCGGGTCCTCCCTCCTACGAGCAGTACTTC. Its translation is CSGAGPPSYEQYF.

This clonotype has more than one count but fewer than ten. The rearrangement uses TRBV4-1 and TRBJ2-7; D call uncertain. CDR3 length: 14 amino acids. Trimming took off 3 bases at V and 2 bases at J, with 11 bases between the two ends. Germline-derived CDR1 and CDR2 are MGHRA and YSYEKL. This CDR3 reads CASSHTDSTYEQYF. In DNA form, the CDR3 reads TGCGCCAGCAGCCACACCGATTCGACCTACGAGCAGTACTTC.

The chain recombines TRBV7-3 with TRBJ2-7; 9 bases are a match to TRBD1. CDR3 size: 13 residues. Unmatched junction bases numbered 6, after V lost 6 bases and J lost 6 bases. CDR1 is SGHTA and CDR2 is FQGTGA in the germline V gene. The CDR3 bases are TGTGCCAGCAGTCGCGGGACAGGGCTCGAGCAGTACTTC. Its translation: CASSRGTGLEQYF.

The CDR3 nucleotides are TGTGCCAGCAGGGGCAACTTGAGGCGCGGTGGCTATGGCTACACCTTC. This translates into CASRGNLRRGGYGYTF. The rearrangement links TRBV6-1 to TRBJ1-2; the D is unclear. The CDR3 has 16 residues. V lost 6 bases to trimming and J lost 4 bases, with 21 bases between them. CDR1 and CDR2 from the germline V gene are MNHNS and SASEGT.

V is TRBV6-2 or TRBV6-3 and J is TRBJ2-3, with D tentatively TRBD2 (6 bases). The CDR3 length is 15 residues. Deletions cut 5 bases from V and 1 base from J, with 13 bases between. Germline CDR1 and CDR2: MNHEY and SVGEGT. The CDR3 spells CASSPTRWGTDTQYF. The CDR3 DNA reads as TGTGCCAGCAGTCCGACTAGATGGGGCACAGATACGCAGTATTTT.

This clonotype was seen a handful of times. This chain joins TRBV18 and TRBJ1-1; D possibly corresponds to TRBD1 (5 bases). Germline V CDR1 and CDR2: KGHSH, LQKENI. The length of the CDR3 is 14 residues. Between the trimmed V and J ends, which lost 1 base and 5 bases, there was a span of 11 bases. The CDR3 is CASSPLQQETEAFF. CDR3 DNA: TGTGCCAGCTCACCACTACAACAGGAGACTGAAGCTTTCTTT.

The chain carries TRBV20-1 and TRBJ2-7; TRBD1 might be the D (6 bases). Germline loops: CDR1 DFQATT, CDR2 SNEGSKA (reference sequence). The CDR3 consists of 15 residues. Between the trimmed V and J ends, which lost 2 bases and 2 bases, there was a span of 16 bases. The CDR3 reads CSARRGGSTTYEQYF. DNA for the CDR3: TGCAGTGCTAGACGAGGGGGATCCACAACCTACGAGCAGTACTTC.

This chain links TRBV6-6 with TRBJ1-1, with D hard to call. The CDR3 length is 13 residues. The V end was cut by 6 bases, the J end by 6 bases, with 14 bases between. Germline V gene sequence: CDR1 MNHNY, CDR2 SVGAGI (reference sequence). CDR3 sequence (DNA): TGTGCCAGCAGCAAACTGCGGGCCCCTGAAGCTTTCTTT. It is translated as CASSKLRAPEAFF.

Ten or more counts support this clonotype. The chain combines TRBV12-3 or TRBV12-4 with TRBJ2-5, with D possibly being TRBD2 (7 bases). Trimming left V 6 bases short and J 5 bases short, with 13 bases between. The CDR3 extends over 13 amino acids. This chain's CDR3 is CASSHGGRETQYF. The DNA of the CDR3 is TGTGCCAGCAGCCACGGGGGGCGTGAGACCCAGTACTTC.

This clonotype was detected a few times. This chain uses TRBV20-1 with TRBJ2-5; D remains unclear. The CDR3 has 11 residues. The germline gives CDR1 DFQATT, CDR2 SNEGSKA (reference sequence). V shed 3 bases and J shed 6 bases, with 8 bases lying between them. The CDR3 sequence is CSASDGKTQYF. The CDR3 DNA is TGCAGTGCTAGTGACGGAAAGACCCAGTACTTC.

The V gene is TRBV4-1, the J gene TRBJ2-3, with a tentative D call TRBD2 (6 bases). The V gene's germline CDR1 is MGHRA and CDR2 YSYEKL. Trimming stripped 0 bases from V and 5 bases from J, with 12 bases between. The CDR3 contains 15 residues. The CDR3 DNA sequence: TGCGCCAGCAGCCAAGAGTGGGGAGGAGAAGATACGCAGTATTTT. It yields the protein CASSQEWGGEDTQYF.

This clonotype was observed many times. The CDR3: CASSSSGGGYEQYF. The CDR3 DNA is TGTGCCAGCAGCTCCAGCGGGGGGGGCTACGAGCAGTACTTC. The chain recombines TRBV11-2 with TRBJ2-7; 10 bases align to TRBD2. The germline V gene has CDR1 SGHAT and CDR2 FQNNGV. The CDR3 has 14 amino acids. Trimming took 4 bases from V and 3 from J; bases not matched to a gene: 3.

Ten or more counts support this clonotype. The chain is built from TRBV14 and TRBJ2-3; the D gene could be TRBD1 or TRBD2 (5 bases each). Trimming took off 5 bases at V and 1 base at J, with 10 bases between the two ends. The CDR3 is 14 amino acids. Germline V lookup: CDR1 SGHDN, CDR2 FVKESK. CDR3 sequence reads: CASSIRGGTDTQYF. CDR3 bases: TGTGCCAGCAGCATACGGGGCGGCACAGATACGCAGTATTTT.

The chain links TRBV20-1 to TRBJ2-6; D gene unclear. The CDR3 runs to 15 residues. Germline assignment: CDR1 DFQATT and CDR2 SNEGSKA (reference sequence). V was clipped by 6 bases and J by 0 bases, with 12 bases between them. CDR3 in DNA: TGCAGTGCACCGAACCCGTACTCTGGGGCCAACGTCCTGACTTTC. It translates to CSAPNPYSGANVLTF.

The chain combines TRBV20-1 with TRBJ2-2; a possible D gene is TRBD2 (6 bases). The germline V gene encodes CDR1 DFQATT and CDR2 SNEGSKA (reference sequence). The V gene lost 2 bases and the J gene lost 3 bases, with 13 bases spanning the gap. The CDR3 runs to 15 residues. CDR3 protein: CSARKNRGYTGELFF. The CDR3 DNA reads as TGCAGTGCTAGAAAAAACCGGGGGTACACCGGGGAGCTGTTTTTT.

The V call is TRBV4-3, the J call TRBJ1-2; D uncertain. Trimming shortened V by 0 bases and J by 7 bases, and 15 bases separated the two germline ends. CDR1 is LGHNA, CDR2 YSLEER, per germline. The CDR3 extends over 15 amino acids. Here the CDR3 DNA reads TGCGCCAGCAGCCAAGAGTTGGGCGGTGGGGTTGGCTACACCTTC. Its translation is CASSQELGGGVGYTF.

This clonotype came up a few times. V is TRBV11-2 and J is TRBJ2-2; weak D call: TRBD1 (5 bases). The CDR3 runs 13 residues. The germline V and J ends were trimmed by 5 bases and 9 bases, with 13 bases remaining between them. Germline CDR1 and CDR2: SGHAT and FQNNGV. CDR3: CASSAQTVRELFF. The CDR3 nucleotides are TGTGCCAGCAGCGCACAGACAGTGCGGGAGCTGTTTTTT.

This clonotype was observed a few times. This sequence joins TRBV29-1 and TRBJ2-3, with a possible D match to TRBD1 (6 bases). Between the trimmed V and J ends, which lost 1 base and 5 bases, there was a span of 10 bases. There are 13 residues in the CDR3. The germline V gene has CDR1 SQVTM and CDR2 ANQGSEA. This CDR3 reads CSVEVLRGDTQYF. In nucleotides, the CDR3 is TGCAGCGTTGAAGTACTCAGGGGAGATACGCAGTATTTT.